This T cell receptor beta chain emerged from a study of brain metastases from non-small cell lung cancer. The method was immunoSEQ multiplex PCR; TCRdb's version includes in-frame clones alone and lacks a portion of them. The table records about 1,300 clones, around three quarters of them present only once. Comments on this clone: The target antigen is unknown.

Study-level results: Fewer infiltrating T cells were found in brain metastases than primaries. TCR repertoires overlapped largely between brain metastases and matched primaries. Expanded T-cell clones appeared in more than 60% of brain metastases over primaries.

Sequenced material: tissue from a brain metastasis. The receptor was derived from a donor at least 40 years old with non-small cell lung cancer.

Here the CDR3 reads CASSSSTSGGWETQYF. As DNA, the CDR3 is TGTGCCAGCAGCTCCTCCACTAGCGGGGGTTGGGAGACCCAGTACTTC. V and J are TRBV7-3 and TRBJ2-5; 11 bases map to TRBD2. The CDR3 has 16 amino acids. Trimming took 4 bases from V and 5 from J; bases not matched to a gene: 9. Germline loops: CDR1 SGHTA, CDR2 FQGTGA.